This record looks at one TCR beta chain sequence and its context. The data were obtained in a study of cytomegalovirus exposure and HLA in healthy donors. This CDR3 contains 15 residues. Germline V gene data show CDR1 as MGHRA and CDR2 as YSYEKL. The V gene lost 0 bases and the J gene lost 1 base, with 7 bases spanning the gap. Those who donated were healthy bone marrow donors. It was with 60 Vbeta and 13 Jbeta primers that the PCR ran. Assay used: immunoSEQ multiplex PCR; TCRdb lists only in-frame clones, some missing. The sample lists roughly 70,000 clones, around three quarters seen once, with approximately 6.3% in the top ten.

This clonotype originated in a man aged 50-60 years in good health and CMV-seronegative. The chain carries TRBV4-1 and TRBJ2-1; D remains unclear. The specimen was PBMCs. The CDR3 DNA sequence: TGCGCCAGCAGCCAAGAACCGGTTTCCTACAATGAGCAGTTCTTC. As protein: CASSQEPVSYNEQFF.